This T cell receptor (beta chain) was documented in a study of blood T cell repertoires in COVID-19. Study details: COVID-19 samples, acute and convalescent, were from the United States, Italy and Spain. From T cells, B-cell-depleted T cells, or PBMCs came the material, which was cDNA or gDNA.

Study processing details: Amplification of reference gene primers was used by the study to estimate nucleated cell counts. Profiling relied on immunoSEQ multiplex PCR, and the TCRdb table lists in-frame clones only, not all of them. For V, J and clone size, that table is used; D and trimming come from the DNA. The sample gives approximately 120,000 clones, 83% of which show up once; over 15% is in the top ten. Germline trimming cut 1 base from V and 4 bases from J; bases unmatched to any gene: 4. CDR3 length: 15 residues. Germline V gene sequence: CDR1 LGHDT, CDR2 YNNKEL (reference sequence). The V and J genes are TRBV3-1 (or the pseudogene TRBV3-2) and TRBJ2-5; 9 bases map to TRBD2. The sequenced material came from peripheral blood. This TCR was sampled from a woman aged 55-70 years with acute or convalescent COVID-19. The CDR3, as DNA: TGTGCCAGCAGCCAAGGGGGACTAGCTCTAGAGACCCAGTACTTC. Translating gives CASSQGGLALETQYF.